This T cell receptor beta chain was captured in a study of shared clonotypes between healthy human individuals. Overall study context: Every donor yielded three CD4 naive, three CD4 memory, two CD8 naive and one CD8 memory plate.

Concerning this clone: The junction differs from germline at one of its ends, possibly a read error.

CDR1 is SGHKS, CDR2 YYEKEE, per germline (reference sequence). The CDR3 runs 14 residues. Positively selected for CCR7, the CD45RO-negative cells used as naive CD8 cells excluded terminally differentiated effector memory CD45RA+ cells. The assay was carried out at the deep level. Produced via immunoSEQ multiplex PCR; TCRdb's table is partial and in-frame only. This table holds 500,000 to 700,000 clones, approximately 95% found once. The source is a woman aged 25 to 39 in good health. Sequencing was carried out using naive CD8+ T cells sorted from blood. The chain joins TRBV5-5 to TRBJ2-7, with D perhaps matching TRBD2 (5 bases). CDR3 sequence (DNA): TGTGCCAGCAGCTTTGGTTTGGGCGGACTTTTTTCGTTTTTC. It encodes CASSFGLGGLFSFF.